A single sample gave rise to the 21 T cell receptor beta chains below, sequenced in a study of read filtering for tumor transcriptome and immune sequencing. The library was built from roughly 400 ng RNA with molecular barcoded adaptors for alpha/delta and beta/gamma chains. A single record per CDR3 protein comes from TCRdb applying MiXCR to the reads. The sample has about 48,000 distinct CDR3 sequences, roughly a fifth seen once. The sample consisted of a population of CD138-negative cells sorted from bone marrow. The origin of the receptors is a donor aged 40 or over with multiple myeloma.

This clonotype was picked up a small number of times. The chain combines TRBV7-2 with TRBJ2-1, with 7 bases lining up with TRBD2. Germline CDR1 and CDR2: SGHTA and FQGNSA. The ends lost 2 bases at V and 8 bases at J; junction bases unmatched: 6. This CDR3 region has 14 residues. As DNA, the CDR3 is TGTGCCAGCAGCTTAACTTGGACTAGTTATGAGCAGTTCTTC. The encoded protein is CASSLTWTSYEQFF. Filled out from reference TRBV7-2 and TRBJ2-1, the complete variable domain reads GAGVSQSPSNKVTEKGKDVELRCDPISGHTALYWYRQSLGQGLEFLIYFQGNSAPDKSGLPSDRFSAERTGGSVSTLTIQRTQQEDSAVYLCASSLTWTSYEQFFGPGTRLTVL.

This clonotype has ten or more counts. The rearrangement links TRBV2 to TRBJ1-2, with 9 positions matching TRBD1. Germline CDR1 and CDR2: SNHLY and FYNNEI. V gave up 5 bases and J gave up 6 bases; unmatched junction bases: 4. The CDR3 is 13 amino acids. The CDR3 coding sequence is TGTGCCAGCAGTCGGACAGGGGACGATGGCTACACCTTC. This codes for CASSRTGDDGYTF.

V gene TRBV5-1 combines with J gene TRBJ1-1, with 7 bases fitting TRBD1. V lost 5 bases and J lost 6; bases outside the gene matches: 16. This CDR3 has 16 amino acids. Germline-derived CDR1 and CDR2 are SGHRS and YFSETQ. CDR3 DNA: TGCGCCAGCAGTCCGACAGGGACGGCTGTGGGGGCTGAAGCTTTCTTT. It specifies CASSPTGTAVGAEAFF.

This clonotype was seen at least ten times. The chain couples TRBV5-4 to TRBJ2-3; D possibly uses TRBD1 or TRBD2 (6 bases each). The CDR3 totals 15 residues. V lost 2 bases to trimming and J lost 2 bases, with 12 bases between them. In germline, CDR1 is SGHNT, CDR2 YYREEE (reference sequence). The CDR3 DNA sequence: TGTGCCAGCAGCTTTGACCGGGGGCTCACAGATACGCAGTATTTT. Translated: CASSFDRGLTDTQYF. Drawing the rest from reference TRBV5-4 and TRBJ2-3, the complete variable domain is ETGVTQSPTHLIKTRGQQVTLRCSSQSGHNTVSWYQQALGQGPQFIFQYYREEENGRGNFPPRFSGLQFPNYSSELNVNALELDDSALYLCASSFDRGLTDTQYFGPGTRLTVL.

This clonotype was observed at least ten times. The V gene is TRBV20-1, the J gene TRBJ2-5; D uncertain. The germline gives CDR1 DFQATT, CDR2 SNEGSKA (reference sequence). V shed 5 bases and J shed 3 bases, with 19 bases lying between them. The CDR3 contains 15 residues. CDR3: CSAPVGSAGKETQYF. The CDR3 nucleotides read TGCAGTGCTCCAGTGGGGTCTGCCGGAAAAGAGACCCAGTACTTC.

There are a few counts of this clonotype. V gene TRBV6-2 or TRBV6-3 combines with J gene TRBJ2-1; D is uncertain. The V end was cut by 7 bases, the J end by 4 bases, with 17 bases between. Germline V gives CDR1 MNHEY, CDR2 SVGEGT. CDR3 length: 15 residues. The CDR3: CASTSPDLRYNEQFF. The CDR3 DNA sequence: TGTGCCAGCACCTCCCCGGACCTCCGTTACAATGAGCAGTTCTTC.

Remarks on this clonotype: Given a much more abundant clone one base away, this may be a read error. V and J are TRBV6-2 or TRBV6-3 and TRBJ2-5; the D gene is possibly TRBD2 (6 bases). The CDR3 consists of 13 residues. Germline CDR1 MNHEY, CDR2 SVGEGT. For the CDR3, the DNA is TGTGCCAGCAGTTACTTAGCGGAAGAGACCCAGAACTTC. Its protein is CASSYLAEETQNF.

Comments on this clonotype: One base away lies a much larger clone, so this may be a sequencing read error. This chain uses TRBV18 with TRBJ1-1; TRBD1 is a possible D gene (6 bases). The length of the CDR3 is 14 residues. Germline V gene lookup returns CDR1 KGHSH and CDR2 LQKENI. Deletions cut 5 bases from V and 11 bases from J, with 21 bases between. CDR3 sequence reads: CASSTLQGSIGAFF. The CDR3 DNA follows: TGTGCCAGCTCAACCTTACAGGGATCGATAGGCGCTTTCTTT. The full variable domain, in which reference TRBV18 and TRBJ1-1 provide the parts outside the CDR3, is NAGVMQNPRHLVRRRGQEARLRCSPMKGHSHVYWYRQLPEEGLKFMVYLQKENIIDESGMPKERFSAEFPKEGPSILRIQQVVRGDSAAYFCASSTLQGSIGAFFGQGTRLTVV.

As regards this clonotype: Possible read error: a much larger clone is one base away. The V gene is TRBV12-3 or TRBV12-4, the J gene TRBJ1-1, with D possibly matching TRBD1 (6 bases). The V and J ends lost 6 bases and 10 bases respectively, with 18 bases between them. The CDR3 extends over 13 amino acids. The CDR3 DNA follows: TGTGCCAGCAGGCGTACAGGGTCGGCTGGAGCTTTCTTT. Translation gives CASRRTGSAGAFF.

Notes on this clonotype: Possible read error: a much larger clone is one base away. The gene calls are TRBV5-6 and TRBJ1-2, with unresolved D. Per germline, CDR1 SGHDT and CDR2 YYEEEE. The CDR3 runs 15 residues. The DNA of the CDR3 is TGTGCCAGCGGCTTGTCCAGGTCCCGCTCCTATGGCTACACCTTC. Translating it yields CASGLSRSRSYGYTF. The variable domain in full, with the rest retrieved from reference TRBV5-6 and TRBJ1-2, is DAGVTQSPTHLIKTRGQQVTLRCSPKSGHDTVSWYQQALGQGPQFIFQYYEEEERQRGNFPDRFSGHQFPNYSSELNVNALLLGDSALYLCASGLSRSRSYGYTFGSGTRLTVV.

Regarding this clonotype: A junction end diverges from the germline sequence, so it may reflect a read error. This chain joins TRBV20-1 and TRBJ1-4; D uncertain. The CDR3 loop spans 14 amino acids. Germline CDR1 reads DFQATT; CDR2 reads SNEGSKA (reference sequence). The CDR3 loop reads CCAREWQNNEKLFF. The CDR3 bases are TGCTGTGCTAGAGAGTGGCAGAATAATGAAAAACTGTTTTTT.

This clonotype was observed many times. The J gene is TRBJ2-5, the V gene TRBV29-1, with TRBD1 as a possible D gene (6 bases). V lost 6 bases to trimming and J lost 5 bases, with 10 bases between them. This CDR3 region has 11 residues. The germline V gene encodes CDR1 SQVTM and CDR2 ANQGSEA. The DNA for the CDR3 is TGCAGCGTCGCCCAGGGGGAGACCCAGTACTTC. The encoded protein is CSVAQGETQYF. Full variable domain (rest looked up from reference TRBV29-1 and TRBJ2-5): SAVISQKPSRDICQRGTSLTIQCQVDSQVTMMFWYRQQPGQSLTLIATANQGSEATYESGFVIDKFPISRPNLTFSTLTVSNMSPEDSSIYLCSVAQGETQYFGPGTRLLVL.

This clonotype occurred many times. The chain joins TRBV20-1 to TRBJ2-1; 13 bases agree with TRBD2. The CDR3 length is 17 residues. Germline V gives CDR1 DFQATT, CDR2 SNEGSKA (reference sequence). With 0 bases clipped from V and 4 bases from J, the junction kept 6 bases outside the gene matches. CDR3 nucleotide sequence: TGCAGTGCTAGAGACTTCTGGACTAGCGGGAGATACAATGAGCAGTTCTTC. Amino acid sequence: CSARDFWTSGRYNEQFF.

J is TRBJ2-2 and V is TRBV19; TRBD2 matches at 8 bases. CDR1 and CDR2 from the germline V gene are LNHDA and SQIVND (reference sequence). CDR3 size: 14 residues. The V segment lost 10 bases and the J segment 4 bases; nucleotides outside the gene matches: 8. This CDR3 is CANNRGRSTGELFF. CDR3 nucleotides: TGTGCCAATAATCGCGGGAGGTCCACCGGGGAGCTGTTTTTT. Variable domain in full (rest from reference TRBV19 and TRBJ2-2): DGGITQSPKYLFRKEGQNVTLSCEQNLNHDAMYWYRQDPGQGLRLIYYSQIVNDFQKGDIAEGYSVSREKKESFPLTVTSAQKNPTAFYLCANNRGRSTGELFFGEGSRLTVL.

This clonotype appeared many times. This chain uses TRBV7-2 with TRBJ2-7; weak D call: TRBD2 (5 bases). In germline, CDR1 is SGHTA, CDR2 FQGNSA. V was clipped by 0 bases and J by 7 bases, with 22 bases between them. The CDR3 is made up of 17 amino acids. CDR3 bases: TGTGCCAGCAGCTTAGCGCCGCCGGGAATCCGGATGGGAGAGCAGTACTTC. Protein product: CASSLAPPGIRMGEQYF.

This clonotype was seen repeatedly, ten times or more. The rearrangement joins TRBV2 to TRBJ2-1, with D unclear. CDR1 and CDR2 (germline): SNHLY, FYNNEI. This CDR3 is built from 12 residues. Trimming pared 6 bases from V and 7 bases from J, leaving 10 bases between. DNA for the CDR3: TGTGCCAGCAGGACCCATGTAAATGAGCAGTTCTTC. It codes for CASRTHVNEQFF.

The chain carries TRBV29-1 and TRBJ2-1; D is uncertain. This CDR3 is 14 amino acids long. V was pared by 8 bases and J by 2 bases, with 16 bases between. Germline V lookup: CDR1 SQVTM, CDR2 ANQGSEA. The CDR3 region has the DNA TGCAGCTGGGTTAGCTGGATAACCTACAATGAGCAGTTCTTC. Amino acids: CSWVSWITYNEQFF.

This clonotype came up many times. The chain links TRBV6-2 or TRBV6-3 to TRBJ2-1; a weak D match, TRBD1 (6 bases). The germline V and J ends were trimmed by 9 bases and 10 bases, with 13 bases remaining between them. This CDR3 is built from 11 residues. Germline V gene data show CDR1 as MNHEY and CDR2 as SVGEGT. Here the CDR3 reads CARGALKEQFF. DNA of the CDR3: TGTGCCAGGGGGGCCCTAAAAGAGCAGTTCTTC.

This clonotype occurred many times. V and J are TRBV19 and TRBJ2-1; 7 bases fit TRBD2. Unmatched junction bases numbered 1, after V lost 2 bases and J lost 3 bases. The CDR3 loop spans 14 amino acids. Germline V gene sequence: CDR1 LNHDA, CDR2 SQIVND (reference sequence). Written as DNA, the CDR3 is TGTGCCAGTAGTATATTAGCGGGCTACAATGAGCAGTTCTTC. This translates into CASSILAGYNEQFF.

V is TRBV2 and J is TRBJ2-5; 12 bases fit TRBD2. Trimming at V came to 6 bases and at J to 4 bases, leaving 6 bases not matched to a gene. The CDR3 runs 15 residues. Germline CDR1 SNHLY, CDR2 FYNNEI. The CDR3 DNA is TGTGCCAGCAGCTGGACTAGCGGGAACGGAGAGACCCAGTACTTC. This codes for CASSWTSGNGETQYF.

This clonotype was observed at least ten times. The chain employs TRBV5-1 and TRBJ1-2, with a weak D call TRBD1 (5 bases). Trimming stripped 0 bases from V and 3 bases from J, with 9 bases between. The CDR3 length is 14 residues. Germline V gives CDR1 SGHRS, CDR2 YFSETQ. This CDR3 is CASSLAGAYYGYTF. The CDR3 nucleotides are TGCGCCAGCAGCTTGGCCGGGGCCTACTATGGCTACACCTTC.